The 21 T cell receptor beta chains listed next were all sequenced from one sample in a study of CD8 T cells in Susac syndrome. Roughly 0.45 to 1 ug RNA was reverse transcribed with random hexamers. One entry per CDR3 protein, called by TCRdb with MiXCR from the immunoSEQ multiplex PCR reads. Of tens of thousands of distinct CDR3 sequences listed, approximately 94% are singletons. Sequencing used CD8+ T cells from PBMCs. Receptors originate from a human donor with Susac syndrome.

CDR3 in DNA: TGTGCCAGCATCGCCCTAGCGGGGGGGCCGGACGGGGAGCTGTTTTTT. Its protein product is CASIALAGGPDGELFF. The chain is built from TRBV6-1 and TRBJ2-2; 12 positions match TRBD2. The CDR3 sequence is 16 residues long. Trimming removed 7 bases from V and 7 bases from J; junction bases left unmatched: 10. The V gene's germline CDR1 is MNHNS and CDR2 SASEGT.

CDR3: CASSDQQGLVTEAFF. CDR3 DNA sequence: TGTGCCAGCAGTGATCAACAGGGTTTGGTCACTGAAGCTTTCTTT. The chain employs TRBV25-1 and TRBJ1-1; possibly TRBD1 for D (6 bases). V lost 3 bases to trimming and J lost 4 bases, with 15 bases between them. The CDR3 is 15 amino acids. Germline V lookup: CDR1 MGHDK, CDR2 SYGVNS.

This clonotype was detected only once. An end of the junction differs from the germline gene, which may be a read error. The rearrangement joins TRBV10-3 to TRBJ2-6; D uncertain. The germline V gene encodes CDR1 ENHRY and CDR2 SYGVKD. CDR3 length: 18 residues. CDR3 sequence: CAISCVVLDTKSGQRPDF. Here the CDR3 DNA reads TGTGCCATCAGTTGTGTGGTCTTAGATACAAAGTCGGGCCAACGTCCTGACTTC.

The chain's CDR3 is CSAMDRGRQPQHF. The CDR3 DNA follows: TGCAGTGCTATGGACAGGGGAAGACAGCCCCAGCATTTT. The chain has TRBV20-1 and TRBJ1-5, with 9 bases lining up with TRBD1. Germline V lookup: CDR1 DFQATT, CDR2 SNEGSKA (reference sequence). V was clipped by 4 bases and J by 7 bases; unmatched bases: 5. The CDR3 is 13 residues long.

The genes are TRBV10-3 and TRBJ2-1; 7 bases agree with TRBD2. This CDR3 region has 15 residues. Unmatched junction bases numbered 5, after V lost 6 bases and J lost 0 bases. CDR1 and CDR2 from the germline V gene are ENHRY and SYGVKD. CDR3 nucleotides: TGTGCCATCAGGCTAGCGGAAAGCTCCTACAATGAGCAGTTCTTC. Amino acids: CAIRLAESSYNEQFF.

V and J are TRBV29-1 and TRBJ1-1; 8 bases agree with TRBD1. This CDR3 contains 15 residues. Germline V gene sequence: CDR1 SQVTM, CDR2 ANQGSEA. The ends lost 2 bases at V and 4 bases at J; junction bases unmatched: 9. The CDR3 DNA reads as TGCAGCGTTGAAACGCTAAGGACAGGGTCCACTGAAGCTTTCTTT. Translated: CSVETLRTGSTEAFF.

The gene calls are TRBV5-4 and TRBJ2-6, with 7 bases matching TRBD1. The CDR3 is 16 amino acids. Germline CDR1 is SGHNT and CDR2 is YYREEE (reference sequence). V gave up 4 bases and J gave up 2 bases; unmatched junction bases: 6. The CDR3: CASSQDRVPGANVLTF. In DNA, the CDR3 is TGTGCCAGCAGCCAAGACAGGGTCCCTGGGGCCAACGTCCTGACTTTC.

The rearrangement links TRBV30 to TRBJ2-7; D is perhaps TRBD1 or TRBD2 (5 bases each). Germline V gene lookup returns CDR1 GTSNPN and CDR2 SVGIG (reference sequence). The V end lost 0 bases, the J end lost 5 bases, and 14 bases lay between the germline ends. The length of the CDR3 is 14 residues. The CDR3 DNA follows: TGTGCCTGGAGTGTAGGGGACCCCCTGAACGAGCAGTACTTC. It encodes CAWSVGDPLNEQYF.

The chain combines TRBV20-1 with TRBJ2-7, with D possibly being TRBD1 (6 bases). Trimming removed 3 bases from V and 4 bases from J, with 22 bases in between. There are 16 residues in the CDR3. The V gene's germline CDR1 is DFQATT and CDR2 SNEGSKA (reference sequence). DNA for the CDR3: TGCAGTGCTAGGGGAGATACAGGGTCCCCATATTACGAGCAGTACTTC. Its protein is CSARGDTGSPYYEQYF.

This chain joins TRBV27 and TRBJ1-1; D perhaps matches TRBD1 (5 bases). The germline V gene has CDR1 MNHEY and CDR2 SMNVEV (reference sequence). Trimming took off 2 bases at V and 7 bases at J, with 14 bases between the two ends. The CDR3 loop spans 14 amino acids. CDR3 nucleotides: TGTGCCAGCAGTTTACGGAGGGGAGGAGATGAAGCTTTCTTT. This codes for CASSLRRGGDEAFF.

This clonotype occurred once. V is TRBV9 and J is TRBJ2-3, with 7 bases lining up with TRBD2. The CDR3 contains 14 residues. With 1 base clipped from V and 1 base from J, the junction kept 0 bases outside the gene matches. Per the germline V gene, CDR1 is SGDLS and CDR2 is YYNGEE. The CDR3 coding sequence is TGTGCCAGCAGCGTAAGCGGGGGCACAGATACGCAGTATTTT. Residues: CASSVSGGTDTQYF. The entire variable domain, with the rest obtained from reference TRBV9 and TRBJ2-3, is as follows: DSGVTQTPKHLITATGQRVTLRCSPRSGDLSVYWYQQSLDQGLQFLIQYYNGEERAKGNILERFSAQQFPDLHSELNLSSLELGDSALYFCASSVSGGTDTQYFGPGTRLTVL.

The chain joins TRBV4-1 to TRBJ1-6; 11 nucleotides align to TRBD1. V lost 2 bases to trimming and J lost 1 base; unmatched junction nucleotides: 4. Germline V gives CDR1 MGHRA, CDR2 YSYEKL. The CDR3 extends over 18 amino acids. This chain's CDR3 is CASSQPGTGGSYNSPLHF. CDR3 bases: TGCGCCAGCAGCCAACCCGGGACAGGGGGTTCCTATAATTCACCCCTCCACTTT.

The gene calls are TRBV29-1 and TRBJ2-1; D unclear. The CDR3 totals 15 residues. V was clipped by 6 bases and J by 0 bases, with 15 bases between them. Germline CDR1 SQVTM, CDR2 ANQGSEA. The CDR3 coding sequence is TGCAGCGTGGACCTGGGCCTGACCTCCTACAATGAGCAGTTCTTC. Its protein product is CSVDLGLTSYNEQFF.

This clonotype was counted once. The chain combines TRBV20-1 with TRBJ2-7; D unresolved. The germline V gene has CDR1 DFQATT and CDR2 SNEGSKA (reference sequence). The V and J ends lost 4 bases and 2 bases respectively, with 15 bases between them. This CDR3 has 14 residues. The CDR3 reads CSAISDPNPYEQYF. CDR3 coding DNA: TGCAGTGCTATATCGGACCCGAACCCCTACGAGCAGTACTTC.

The chain uses TRBV7-2 and TRBJ1-6; no firm D call. Per germline, CDR1 SGHTA and CDR2 FQGNSA. Deletions cut 1 base from V and 6 bases from J, with 13 bases between. The CDR3 sequence is 16 residues long. The CDR3 bases are TGTGCCAGCAGCTTAGGAAGCATTCTTCTTAATTCACCCCTCCACTTT. This gives the protein CASSLGSILLNSPLHF.

The rearrangement joins TRBV7-9 to TRBJ2-7, with TRBD1 as a possible D gene (6 bases). This CDR3 has 14 residues. The germline V gene encodes CDR1 SEHNR and CDR2 FQNEAQ (reference sequence). Deletions cut 4 bases from V and 2 bases from J, with 12 bases between. This CDR3 reads CASSSTEGAYEQYF. The CDR3 DNA reads as TGTGCCAGCAGCTCTACCGAGGGGGCCTACGAGCAGTACTTC.

The gene calls are TRBV2 and TRBJ1-1; D uncertain. This CDR3 has 13 amino acids. The V and J ends lost 6 bases and 4 bases respectively, with 12 bases between them. From germline, CDR1 is SNHLY and CDR2 FYNNEI. The CDR3 is CASRGFKSTEAFF. The CDR3 DNA sequence: TGTGCCAGCAGGGGTTTTAAGAGCACTGAAGCTTTCTTT. Complete variable domain (other parts from reference TRBV2 and TRBJ1-1): EPEVTQTPSHQVTQMGQEVILRCVPISNHLYFYWYRQILGQKVEFLVSFYNNEISEKSEIFDDQFSVERPDGSNFTLKIRSTKLEDSAMYFCASRGFKSTEAFFGQGTRLTVV.

The chain employs TRBV5-4 and TRBJ2-1, with 9 bases fitting TRBD1. Trimming at V came to 9 bases and at J to 5 bases, leaving 6 bases not matched to a gene. CDR1 and CDR2 (germline): SGHNT, YYREEE (reference sequence). The CDR3 covers 13 residues. The CDR3 reads CATTGTGHNEQFF. The CDR3 region has the DNA TGTGCCACTACCGGGACAGGGCACAATGAGCAGTTCTTC.

The chain uses TRBV12-3 or TRBV12-4 and TRBJ2-7; the match to TRBD1 covers 12 bases. V lost 4 bases, J lost 6 bases, and 1 base stayed unmatched. The CDR3 is 13 amino acids. The CDR3 sequence is CASSWDRGLEQYF. CDR3 nucleotides: TGTGCCAGCAGTTGGGACAGGGGGCTCGAGCAGTACTTC.

The chain uses TRBV3-1 and TRBJ2-1, with 7 bases lining up with TRBD2. There are 16 residues in the CDR3. CDR1 is LGHDT, CDR2 YNNKEL, per germline (reference sequence). The V segment lost 0 bases and the J segment 2 bases; nucleotides outside the gene matches: 4. In nucleotides, the CDR3 is TGTGCCAGCAGCCAAGATGGCGGGAGAGCCTACAATGAGCAGTTCTTC. It yields the protein CASSQDGGRAYNEQFF.

This chain uses TRBV27 with TRBJ2-1; 11 nucleotides match TRBD2. Germline V gene lookup returns CDR1 MNHEY and CDR2 SMNVEV (reference sequence). This CDR3 has 17 residues. J lost 2 bases, V lost 5 bases, and 8 bases had no gene match. The CDR3 sequence is CASSRGGLAVTYNEQFF. CDR3 DNA: TGTGCCAGCAGTAGGGGGGGACTAGCGGTAACCTACAATGAGCAGTTCTTC.